These 9 T cell receptor beta chains were all obtained from the same sample, sequenced in a study of long-term antiretroviral therapy in people with HIV. Version v3.0 of the immunoSEQ assay ran at survey level. Using immunoSEQ multiplex PCR, the repertoire was profiled, and TCRdb retains in-frame clones only, with some absent. The sample gives about 9,700 clones, 60% to 85% of which show up once; roughly 21% is in the top ten. The specimen comprised unsorted PBMCs, sampled 1.8 years before starting antiretroviral therapy. The source is a man aged 35 to 55 with HIV.

The rearrangement joins TRBV6-1 to TRBJ2-1, with D hard to call. V gave up 0 bases and J gave up 9 bases, with 9 bases separating them. CDR1 MNHNS and CDR2 SASEGT come from the germline V gene. The CDR3 extends over 13 amino acids. The CDR3 bases are TGTGCCAGCAGTGAAGCCAGGACGGGTGAGCAGTTCTTC. Its translation: CASSEARTGEQFF.

In nucleotides, the CDR3 is TGTGCCAGCAGTGAAGCCCCCGCGGGGAACTATGGCTACACCTTC. Translation gives CASSEAPAGNYGYTF. This chain connects TRBV6-1 to TRBJ1-2; D not certain. Trimming shortened V by 0 bases and J by 2 bases, and 10 bases separated the two germline ends. Germline CDR1 MNHNS, CDR2 SASEGT. The CDR3 extends over 15 amino acids.

The chain employs TRBV6-1 and TRBJ1-1; D ambiguous. In germline, CDR1 is MNHNS, CDR2 SASEGT. V lost 2 bases, J lost 0 bases, and 7 bases lay in between. The CDR3 is 14 amino acids. In nucleotides, the CDR3 is TGTGCCAGCAGTGAATCTGCGATGAACACTGAAGCTTTCTTT. Protein product: CASSESAMNTEAFF.

This chain uses TRBV5-4 with TRBJ1-5, with D unclear. Deletions cut 0 bases from V and 10 bases from J, with 11 bases between. The CDR3 is made up of 13 amino acids. Germline-derived CDR1 and CDR2 are SGHNT and YYREEE (reference sequence). CDR3 protein: CASSLDRSNPQHF. The CDR3 coding sequence is TGTGCCAGCAGCTTGGACAGATCGAATCCCCAGCATTTT.

This sequence joins TRBV7-9 and TRBJ2-3, with 7 bases identical to TRBD1. CDR1 is SEHNR and CDR2 is FQNEAQ in the germline V gene (reference sequence). The CDR3 contains 18 residues. Germline trimming cut 3 bases from V and 2 bases from J; bases unmatched to any gene: 14. The CDR3 sequence is CASSFGRGNLVHTDTQYF. In nucleotides, the CDR3 is TGTGCCAGCAGCTTTGGCAGGGGGAACCTCGTCCACACAGATACGCAGTATTTT.

This chain connects TRBV2 to TRBJ2-1; 9 bases fit TRBD1. Germline V gene data show CDR1 as SNHLY and CDR2 as FYNNEI. V lost 1 base and J lost 6; bases outside the gene matches: 1. This CDR3 comprises 14 residues. The CDR3 here is CASSEEGQGNEQFF. CDR3 in DNA: TGTGCCAGCAGTGAAGAGGGACAGGGCAATGAGCAGTTCTTC.

This clone was seen only a few times. This chain links TRBV5-1 with TRBJ1-2, with D maybe TRBD1 (6 bases). Per germline, CDR1 SGHRS and CDR2 YFSETQ. V was clipped by 3 bases and J by 0 bases, with 12 bases between them. CDR3 size: 15 residues. The chain's CDR3 is CASSSSGDTNYGYTF. Here the CDR3 DNA reads TGCGCCAGCAGCTCCTCTGGGGACACTAACTATGGCTACACCTTC.

Only one count was recorded for this clone. The chain links TRBV6-1 to TRBJ1-1; D is perhaps TRBD1 (6 bases). Germline V gene sequence: CDR1 MNHNS, CDR2 SASEGT. V lost 5 bases to trimming and J lost 5 bases, with 15 bases between them. The length of the CDR3 is 14 residues. CDR3 DNA sequence: TGTGCCAGCAGTTCGGGGGGGGGCAGGACTGAAGCTTTCTTT. Protein sequence: CASSSGGGRTEAFF.

The chain recombines TRBV5-4 with TRBJ1-3; 8 bases fit TRBD1. The CDR3 totals 14 residues. V lost 4 bases and J lost 4; bases outside the gene matches: 4. Germline V gives CDR1 SGHNT, CDR2 YYREEE (reference sequence). The CDR3, as DNA: TGTGCCAGCAGCACCGGGACAGGCGGAAACACCATATATTTT. Amino acids: CASSTGTGGNTIYF.